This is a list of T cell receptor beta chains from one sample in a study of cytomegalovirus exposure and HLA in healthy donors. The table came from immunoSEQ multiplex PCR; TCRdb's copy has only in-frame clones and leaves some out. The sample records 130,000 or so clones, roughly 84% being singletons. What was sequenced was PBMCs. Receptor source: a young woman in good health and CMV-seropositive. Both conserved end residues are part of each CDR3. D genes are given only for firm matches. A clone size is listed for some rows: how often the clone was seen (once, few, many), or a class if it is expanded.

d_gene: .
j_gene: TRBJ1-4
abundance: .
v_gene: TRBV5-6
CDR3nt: TGTGCCAGCAGCGGGGTGGGGGGGCGAGACGAAAAACTGTTTTTT
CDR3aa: CASSGVGGRDEKLFF

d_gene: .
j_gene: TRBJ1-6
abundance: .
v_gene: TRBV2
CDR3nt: TGTGCCAGCAATTTACAGGGTGTGGGATCACCCCTCCACTTT
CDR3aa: CASNLQGVGSPLHF

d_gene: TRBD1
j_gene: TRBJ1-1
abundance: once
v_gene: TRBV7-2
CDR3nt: TGTGCCAGCAATCTTTTTTTCCTTGGGACAGGGGAGAACACTGAAGCTTTCTTT
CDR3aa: CASNLFFLGTGENTEAFF

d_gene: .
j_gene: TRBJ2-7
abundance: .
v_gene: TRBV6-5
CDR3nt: TGTGCCAGCAGTCTCGGACTTGAGCAGTACTTC
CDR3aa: CASSLGLEQYF

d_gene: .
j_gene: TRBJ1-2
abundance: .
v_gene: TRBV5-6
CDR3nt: TGTGCCAGCAGCTTGGACCCCACAGGGCACTATGGCTACACCTTC
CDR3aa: CASSLDPTGHYGYTF

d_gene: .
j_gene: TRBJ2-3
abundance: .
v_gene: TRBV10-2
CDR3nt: TGCGCCAGCAGAGTGGGTAGCGCCACAGATACGCAGTATTTT
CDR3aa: CASRVGSATDTQYF

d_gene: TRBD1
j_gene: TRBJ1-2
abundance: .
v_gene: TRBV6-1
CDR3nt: TGTGCCAGCAGTGTACCCTCCGGGACAGGGAGCGGCTACACCTTC
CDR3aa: CASSVPSGTGSGYTF

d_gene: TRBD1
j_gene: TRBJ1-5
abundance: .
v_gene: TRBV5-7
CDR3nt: TGTGCCAGCAGCCCGGGACAGGGCAAGCAGCCCCAGCATTTT
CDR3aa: CASSPGQGKQPQHF

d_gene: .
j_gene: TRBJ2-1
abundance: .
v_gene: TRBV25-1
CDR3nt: TGTGCCAGCAGTGAATCCCGCCTAAACCGACAGTACAATGAGCAGTTCTTC
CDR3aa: CASSESRLNRQYNEQFF

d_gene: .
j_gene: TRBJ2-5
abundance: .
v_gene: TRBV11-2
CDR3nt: TGTGCCAGCAGCTTAGGAGGAGGTTGGGAGACCCAGTACTTC
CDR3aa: CASSLGGGWETQYF

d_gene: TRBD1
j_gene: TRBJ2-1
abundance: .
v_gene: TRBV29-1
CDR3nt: TGCAGCGTGCGGGGGACAGGGGCGACCAATGAGCAGTTCTTC
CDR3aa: CSVRGTGATNEQFF

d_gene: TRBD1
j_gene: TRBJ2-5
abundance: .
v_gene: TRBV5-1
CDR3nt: TGCGCCAGCAGCACCCAAGGACAGGGGGAGACCCAGTACTTC
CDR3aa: CASSTQGQGETQYF

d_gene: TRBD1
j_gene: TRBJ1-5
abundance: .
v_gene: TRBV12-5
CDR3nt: TGTGCTAGTGGTTTAAGACAGGGGGATCAGCCCCAGCATTTT
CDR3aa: CASGLRQGDQPQHF

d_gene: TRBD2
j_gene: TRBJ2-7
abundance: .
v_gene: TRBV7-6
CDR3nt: TGTGCCAGCAGCCCGCACCCAGGGATAGCGGGGTATGAGGCAGGCTCCTACGAGCAGTACTTC
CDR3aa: CASSPHPGIAGYEAGSYEQYF

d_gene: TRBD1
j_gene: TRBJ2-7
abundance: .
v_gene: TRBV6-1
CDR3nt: TGTGCCAGCAGTACACCAGACAGGGGCAACGAGCAGTACTTC
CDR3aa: CASSTPDRGNEQYF

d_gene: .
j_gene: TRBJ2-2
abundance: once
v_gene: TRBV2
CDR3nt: TGTGCCGCCAGGGGGGAGATAGTGGGGACCGGGGAGCTGTTTTTT
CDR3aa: CAARGEIVGTGELFF

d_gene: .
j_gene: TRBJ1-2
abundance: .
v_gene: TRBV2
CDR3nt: TGTGCCAGCAGTGAAGATTCTACAGTCTATGGCTACACCTTC
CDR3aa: CASSEDSTVYGYTF

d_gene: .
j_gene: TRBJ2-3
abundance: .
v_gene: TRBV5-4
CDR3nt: TGTGCCAGCAGCTTGTGGGCCTCAGATACGCAGTATTTT
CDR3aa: CASSLWASDTQYF

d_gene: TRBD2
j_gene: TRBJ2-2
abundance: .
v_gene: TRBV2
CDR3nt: TGTGCCAGCAGTGAAGTAGCGGGGGGCCCCCTGTTTTTT
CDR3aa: CASSEVAGGPLFF

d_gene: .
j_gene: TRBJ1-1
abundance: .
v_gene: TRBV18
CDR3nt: TGTGCCAGCTCACCGGAATTACAGGGGAACACTGAAGCTTTCTTT
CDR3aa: CASSPELQGNTEAFF

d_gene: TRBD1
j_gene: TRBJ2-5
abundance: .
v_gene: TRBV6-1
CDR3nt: TGTGCCAGCAGGGACGGGACAGGGGGGGAGACCCAGTACTTC
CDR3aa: CASRDGTGGETQYF

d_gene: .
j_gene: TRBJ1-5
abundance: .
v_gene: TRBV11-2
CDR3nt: TGTGCCAGCAGCTACGGGGGGTTCAATCAGCCCCAGCATTTT
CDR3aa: CASSYGGFNQPQHF

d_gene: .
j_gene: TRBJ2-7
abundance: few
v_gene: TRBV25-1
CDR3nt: TGTGCCAGCAGTGAATCGGGTGTTGGGTCCTACGAGCAGTACTTC
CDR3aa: CASSESGVGSYEQYF

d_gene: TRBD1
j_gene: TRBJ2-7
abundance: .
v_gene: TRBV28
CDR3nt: TGTGCCAGCAGTTTCGGTCGGACAGGGTTCCTTCCCTACGAGCAGTACTTC
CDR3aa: CASSFGRTGFLPYEQYF

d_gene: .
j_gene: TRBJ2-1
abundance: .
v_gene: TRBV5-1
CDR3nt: TGCGCCAGCAGCTTTCCCGCCCAGGAGCAGTTCTTC
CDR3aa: CASSFPAQEQFF

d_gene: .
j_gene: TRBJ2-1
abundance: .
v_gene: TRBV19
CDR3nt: TGTGCCAGTAGTATAGCCCCGGGGAATGAGCAGTTCTTC
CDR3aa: CASSIAPGNEQFF

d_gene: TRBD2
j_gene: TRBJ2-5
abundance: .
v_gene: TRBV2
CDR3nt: TGTGCCAGCTACTCCGCGGGGGGGGCCGGGGAGACCCAGTACTTC
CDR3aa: CASYSAGGAGETQYF

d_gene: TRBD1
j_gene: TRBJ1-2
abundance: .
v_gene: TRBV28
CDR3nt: TGTGCCAGCAGTTTCCCACAGGGGAACTATGACTACACCTTC
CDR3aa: CASSFPQGNYDYTF

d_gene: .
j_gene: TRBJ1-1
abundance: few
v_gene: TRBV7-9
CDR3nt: TGTGCCAGCAGCTTAGTCGGGGGGGGCGCAGACACTGAAGCTTTCTTT
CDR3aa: CASSLVGGGADTEAFF

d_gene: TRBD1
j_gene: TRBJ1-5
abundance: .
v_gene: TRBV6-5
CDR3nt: TGTGCCAGCAGAGACAGGGGTTTCAGCAATCAGCCCCAGCATTTT
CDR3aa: CASRDRGFSNQPQHF

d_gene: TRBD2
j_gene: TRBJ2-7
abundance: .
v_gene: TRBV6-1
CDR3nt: TGTGCCAGCAAGAGGACTAGCGGAATCTACGAGCAGTACTTC
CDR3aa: CASKRTSGIYEQYF

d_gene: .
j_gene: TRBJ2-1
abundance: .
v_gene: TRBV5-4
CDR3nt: TGTGCCAGCAGCTGGGAAGGGGGTGGGGGTGAGCAGTTCTTC
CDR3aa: CASSWEGGGGEQFF

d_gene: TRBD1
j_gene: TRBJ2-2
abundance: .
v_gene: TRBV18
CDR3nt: TGTGCCAGCTCACCCCGACAGGGGAGGATCGGGGAGCTGTTTTTT
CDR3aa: CASSPRQGRIGELFF

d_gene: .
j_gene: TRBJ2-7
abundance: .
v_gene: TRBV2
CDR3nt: TGTGCCAGCATTCTCGGACAGAGGAGCTCCTACGAGCAGTACTTC
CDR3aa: CASILGQRSSYEQYF

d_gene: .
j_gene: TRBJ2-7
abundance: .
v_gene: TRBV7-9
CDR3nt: TGTTCCAGCAGCTCCGCCGGGACAGAGCAGTACTTC
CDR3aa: CSSSSAGTEQYF

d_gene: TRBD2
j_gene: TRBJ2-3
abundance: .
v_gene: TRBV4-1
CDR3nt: TGCGCCAGCAGCCCGCCCGAACTAGCGGGGTACCAGTATTTT
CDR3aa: CASSPPELAGYQYF

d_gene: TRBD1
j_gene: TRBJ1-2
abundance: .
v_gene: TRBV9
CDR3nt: TGTGCCAGCAGCGGGGGACAGATGTCCTATGGCTACACCTTC
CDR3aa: CASSGGQMSYGYTF

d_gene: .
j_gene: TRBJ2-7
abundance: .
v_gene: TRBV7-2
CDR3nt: TGTGCCAGCAGCTTTTATGGCAGGTACGAGCAGTACTTC
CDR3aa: CASSFYGRYEQYF

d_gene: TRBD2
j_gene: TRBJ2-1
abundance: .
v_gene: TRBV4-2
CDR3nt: TGTGCCAGCAGCCAAGGGGCTAGCGGGGGTGGCAATGAGCAGTTCTTC
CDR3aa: CASSQGASGGGNEQFF

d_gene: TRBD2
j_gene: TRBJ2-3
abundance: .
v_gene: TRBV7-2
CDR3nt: TGTGCCAGCAGCTACTTTAGCGGGGATAAAACAGATACGCAGTATTTT
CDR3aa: CASSYFSGDKTDTQYF

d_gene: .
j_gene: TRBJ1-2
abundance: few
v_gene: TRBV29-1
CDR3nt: TGCAGCGTTGAAGGTCCAGGGGTAAACTATGGCTACACCTTC
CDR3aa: CSVEGPGVNYGYTF

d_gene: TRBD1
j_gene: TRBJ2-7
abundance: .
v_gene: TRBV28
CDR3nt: TGTGCCAGCAGACCTCCCGCCCCGGACAGGGGGTTCGAGCAGTACTTC
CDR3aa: CASRPPAPDRGFEQYF

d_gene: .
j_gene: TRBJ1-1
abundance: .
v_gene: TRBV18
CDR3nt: TGTGCCAGCTCAGGACAAGGCAGGGTTGACACTGAAGCTTTCTTT
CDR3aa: CASSGQGRVDTEAFF

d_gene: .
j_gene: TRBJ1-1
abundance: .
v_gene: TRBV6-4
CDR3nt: TGTGCCAGCAGTGAAGCAGGGGAAACTGAAGCTTTCTTT
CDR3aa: CASSEAGETEAFF

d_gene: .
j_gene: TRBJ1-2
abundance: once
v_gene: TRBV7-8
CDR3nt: TGTGCCAGCAGCTTAGGGTCAGGGGCATTAGTTAGCTACACCTTC
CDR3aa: CASSLGSGALVSYTF

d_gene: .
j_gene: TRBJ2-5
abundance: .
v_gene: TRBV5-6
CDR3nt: TGTGCCAGCAGCTTGAACCCGACTACCCTAGAGACCCAGTACTTC
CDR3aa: CASSLNPTTLETQYF

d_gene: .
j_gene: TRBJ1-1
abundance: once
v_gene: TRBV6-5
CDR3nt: TGTGCCAGTCAGGGACTGATGAACACTGAAGCTTTCTTT
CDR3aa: CASQGLMNTEAFF

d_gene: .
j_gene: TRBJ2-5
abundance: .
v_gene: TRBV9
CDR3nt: TGTGCCAGCACAGCGGGTGCTACACAAGAGACCCAGTACTTC
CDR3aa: CASTAGATQETQYF

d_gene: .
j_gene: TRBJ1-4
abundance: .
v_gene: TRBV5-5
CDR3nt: TGTGCCAGCAGCTTTACTCTGCTCACAGGGACCGCGGAAAAACTGTTTTTT
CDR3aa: CASSFTLLTGTAEKLFF

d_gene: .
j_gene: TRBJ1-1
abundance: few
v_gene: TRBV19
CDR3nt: TGTGCCAGTAGTATAGTTGCGGCCCCCATGAACACTGAAGCTTTCTTT
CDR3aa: CASSIVAAPMNTEAFF

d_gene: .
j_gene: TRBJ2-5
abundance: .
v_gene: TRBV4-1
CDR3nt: TGCGCCAGCAGCCTGTTCCGGGAGACCCAGTACTTC
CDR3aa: CASSLFRETQYF

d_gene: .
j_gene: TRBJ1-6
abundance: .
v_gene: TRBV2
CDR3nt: TGTGCCAGCAGGGGAGATATTAATTCACCCCTCCACTTT
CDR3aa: CASRGDINSPLHF

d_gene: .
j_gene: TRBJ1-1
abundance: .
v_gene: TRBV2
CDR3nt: TGTGCCAGCAGCTACGGTAACACTGAAGCTTTCTTT
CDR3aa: CASSYGNTEAFF

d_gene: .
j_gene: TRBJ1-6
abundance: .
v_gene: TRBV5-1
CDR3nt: TGCGCCAGCAGCTTGGACCTAGACCCCTATTCACCCCTCCACTTT
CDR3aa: CASSLDLDPYSPLHF